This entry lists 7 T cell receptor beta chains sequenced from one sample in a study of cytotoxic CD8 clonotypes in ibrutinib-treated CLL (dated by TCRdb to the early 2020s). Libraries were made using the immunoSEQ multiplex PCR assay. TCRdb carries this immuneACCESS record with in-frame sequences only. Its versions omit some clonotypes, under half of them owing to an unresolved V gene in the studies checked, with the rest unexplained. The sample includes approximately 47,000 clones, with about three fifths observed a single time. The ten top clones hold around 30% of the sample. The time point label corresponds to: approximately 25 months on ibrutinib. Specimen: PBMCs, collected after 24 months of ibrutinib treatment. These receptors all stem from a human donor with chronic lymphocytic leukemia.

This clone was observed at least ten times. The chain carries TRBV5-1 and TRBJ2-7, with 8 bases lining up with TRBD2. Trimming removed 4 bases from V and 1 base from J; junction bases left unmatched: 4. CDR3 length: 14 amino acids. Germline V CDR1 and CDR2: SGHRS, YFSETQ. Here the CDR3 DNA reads TGCGCCAGCAGCGAAGCGGGGGTATCCTACGAGCAGTACTTC. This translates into CASSEAGVSYEQYF.

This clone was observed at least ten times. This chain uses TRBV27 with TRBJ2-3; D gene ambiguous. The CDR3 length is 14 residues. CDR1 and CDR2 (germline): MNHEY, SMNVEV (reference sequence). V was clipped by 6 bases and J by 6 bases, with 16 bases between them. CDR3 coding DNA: TGTGCCAGCAGCTACCGACCCCACCAGGATACGCAGTATTTT. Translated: CASSYRPHQDTQYF.

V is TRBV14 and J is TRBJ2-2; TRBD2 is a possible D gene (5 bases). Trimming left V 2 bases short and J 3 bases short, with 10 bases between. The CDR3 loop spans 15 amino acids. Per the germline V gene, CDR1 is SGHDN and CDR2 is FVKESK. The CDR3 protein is CASSQILAHTGELFF. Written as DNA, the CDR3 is TGTGCCAGCAGCCAAATCCTAGCCCACACCGGGGAGCTGTTTTTT.

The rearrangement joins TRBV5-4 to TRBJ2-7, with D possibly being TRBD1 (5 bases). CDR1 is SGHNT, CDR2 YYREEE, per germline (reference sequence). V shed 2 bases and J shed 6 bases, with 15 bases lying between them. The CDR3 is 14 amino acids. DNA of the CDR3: TGTGCCAGCAGCTTCGACAGCCCGTCGGGCGAGCAGTACTTC. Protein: CASSFDSPSGEQYF.

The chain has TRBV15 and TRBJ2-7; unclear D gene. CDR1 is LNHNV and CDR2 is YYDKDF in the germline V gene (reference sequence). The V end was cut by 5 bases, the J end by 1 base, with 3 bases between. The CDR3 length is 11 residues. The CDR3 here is CATSSSYEQYF. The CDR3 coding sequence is TGTGCCACCAGCTCATCCTACGAGCAGTACTTC.

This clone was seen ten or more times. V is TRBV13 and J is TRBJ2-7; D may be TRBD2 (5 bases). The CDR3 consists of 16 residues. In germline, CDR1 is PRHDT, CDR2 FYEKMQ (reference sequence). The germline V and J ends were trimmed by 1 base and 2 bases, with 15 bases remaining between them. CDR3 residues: CASSLALGERTYEQYF. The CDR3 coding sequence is TGTGCCAGCAGCTTAGCACTCGGGGAAAGAACCTACGAGCAGTACTTC.

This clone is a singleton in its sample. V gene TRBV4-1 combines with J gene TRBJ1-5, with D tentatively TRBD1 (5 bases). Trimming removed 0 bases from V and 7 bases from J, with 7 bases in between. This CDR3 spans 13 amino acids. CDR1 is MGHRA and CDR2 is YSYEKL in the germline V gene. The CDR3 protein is CASSQEGVQPQHF. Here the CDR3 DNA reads TGCGCCAGCAGCCAAGAGGGGGTACAGCCCCAGCATTTT.